These 8 T cell receptor beta chains were all obtained from the same sample, sequenced in a study of T cells after yellow fever vaccination. TCRdb passed the 5' RACE reads through MiXCR, listing each CDR3 protein once. The sample records some 350,000 distinct CDR3 sequences, over 4% being singletons. The sample was PBMCs, taken 5 days after the yellow fever booster vaccination. The source of these receptors is a man aged 18 to 35 who received the YFV17D yellow fever vaccine.

This clonotype was found a few times. The chain carries TRBV7-6 and TRBJ1-3, with 10 nucleotides matching TRBD1. Germline-derived CDR1 and CDR2 are SGHVS and FNYEAQ. This CDR3 comprises 15 residues. The J segment lost 4 bases and the V segment lost 4 bases, leaving 4 bases of the junction unmatched. The CDR3 protein is CASSWDRGSGNTIYF. Written as DNA, the CDR3 is TGTGCCAGCAGCTGGGACAGGGGATCCGGAAACACCATATATTTT. The variable domain in full, with the rest retrieved from reference TRBV7-6 and TRBJ1-3, is GAGVSQSPRYKVTKRGQDVALRCDPISGHVSLYWYRQALGQGPEFLTYFNYEAQQDKSGLPNDRFSAERPEGSISTLTIQRTEQRDSAMYRCASSWDRGSGNTIYFGEGSWLTVV.

This clonotype was seen at least ten times. This chain joins TRBV18 and TRBJ2-4; 7 positions match TRBD1. The CDR3 is 15 amino acids. Trimming cost V 6 bases and J 7 bases; bases outside gene matches: 12. Germline V gives CDR1 KGHSH, CDR2 LQKENI. CDR3 in DNA: TGTGCCAGCTCCGAAAACACCGGACAGGACAACATTCAGTACTTC. Translating gives CASSENTGQDNIQYF.

This clonotype was detected a few times. The V gene is TRBV14, the J gene TRBJ2-3; D is tentatively TRBD1 or TRBD2 (6 bases each). The CDR3 sequence is 16 residues long. Germline V gene data show CDR1 as SGHDN and CDR2 as FVKESK. Deletions cut 0 bases from V and 2 bases from J, with 12 bases between. The CDR3 loop is CASSQDVGGFTDTQYF. CDR3 sequence (DNA): TGTGCCAGCAGCCAAGATGTCGGGGGCTTCACAGATACGCAGTATTTT.

This clonotype was seen only a few times. The chain links TRBV7-6 to TRBJ2-1; TRBD2 agrees at 7 bases. The CDR3 is 16 amino acids. Germline V gives CDR1 SGHVS, CDR2 FNYEAQ. V lost 5 bases and J lost 6; bases outside the gene matches: 13. CDR3 bases: TGTGCCAGCAGCCCAACCTCGCGGGGGTCACTCAATGAGCAGTTCTTC. It encodes CASSPTSRGSLNEQFF.

This clonotype came up a few times. This rearrangement joins TRBV27 to TRBJ2-3, with 9 bases that match TRBD2. The germline V gene has CDR1 MNHEY and CDR2 SMNVEV (reference sequence). The CDR3 has 19 amino acids. V was clipped by 6 bases and J by 0 bases; unmatched bases: 16. CDR3 protein: CASSQGGSGGLTSTDTQYF. As DNA, the CDR3 is TGTGCCAGCAGCCAAGGTGGTAGCGGGGGCCTTACTAGCACAGATACGCAGTATTTT.

In its sample, this clonotype was seen many times. V gene TRBV20-1 combines with J gene TRBJ2-5, with TRBD2 matching over 9 bases. Germline V gene data show CDR1 as DFQATT and CDR2 as SNEGSKA (reference sequence). This CDR3 has 12 residues. V shed 6 bases, J shed 1 base, and the junction held 0 bases outside the gene matches. CDR3 nucleotides: TGCAGTGCAGCGGGGGGCCAAGAGACCCAGTACTTC. Translating it yields CSAAGGQETQYF.

Only a few counts were recorded for this clonotype. V and J are TRBV18 and TRBJ2-3; TRBD1 or TRBD2 may be the D gene (5 bases each). From germline, CDR1 is KGHSH and CDR2 LQKENI. With 3 bases removed from V and 4 bases from J, the gap between germline ends came to 23 bases. The CDR3 has 18 amino acids. CDR3 in amino acids: CASSPNGRARGQSDTQYF. In nucleotides, the CDR3 is TGTGCCAGCTCACCGAATGGCAGGGCGAGGGGTCAATCAGATACGCAGTATTTT.

V is TRBV27 and J is TRBJ1-1; 7 nucleotides line up with TRBD1. This CDR3 spans 16 amino acids. Germline-derived CDR1 and CDR2 are MNHEY and SMNVEV (reference sequence). The V segment lost 3 bases and the J segment 4 bases; nucleotides outside the gene matches: 11. As DNA, the CDR3 is TGTGCCAGCAGTTTGAGACCTACAGGGGCTGGCACTGAAGCTTTCTTT. This encodes CASSLRPTGAGTEAFF.